This entry lists 18 T cell receptor beta chains sequenced from one sample in a study of CD8+ T cells in alopecia areata. Treatment noted: oral pan-JAK inhibitor, 5-10 mg twice daily. cDNA prepared by RNA extraction and subsequent reverse transcription served as the template for sequencing. Here immunoSEQ multiplex PCR was the method, and the copy in TCRdb shows in-frame clones only, minus some. The sample gives around 210,000 clones, around 65% of which show up once; roughly 4.2% is in the top ten. The source was CD4+ T cells sorted from blood, collected at week 4, from a patient treated with tofacitinib. These receptor sequences come from a human donor with alopecia areata.

This chain uses TRBV9 with TRBJ2-1, with D perhaps matching TRBD2 (6 bases). Trimming pared 2 bases from V and 4 bases from J, leaving 13 bases between. The germline CDR1 and CDR2 sequences are SGDLS and YYNGEE. CDR3 size: 15 residues. In nucleotides, the CDR3 is TGTGCCAGCAGCGTGGACACGGGACTGTACAATGAGCAGTTCTTC. It is translated as CASSVDTGLYNEQFF. Variable domain in full (rest from reference TRBV9 and TRBJ2-1): DSGVTQTPKHLITATGQRVTLRCSPRSGDLSVYWYQQSLDQGLQFLIQYYNGEERAKGNILERFSAQQFPDLHSELNLSSLELGDSALYFCASSVDTGLYNEQFFGPGTRLTVL.

The chain employs TRBV6-1 and TRBJ1-1; no clear D gene. Trimming removed 7 bases at V and 3 bases at J, with 12 bases between. The germline V gene has CDR1 MNHNS and CDR2 SASEGT. The CDR3 is 13 residues long. CDR3 DNA sequence: TGTGCCAGCAACCCGGTTTCGGACACTGAAGCTTTCTTT. Translated: CASNPVSDTEAFF.

This clone was found a few times. The chain has TRBV4-1 and TRBJ1-1; TRBD1 might be the D (5 bases). The germline V gene encodes CDR1 MGHRA and CDR2 YSYEKL. V gave up 2 bases and J gave up 3 bases, with 10 bases separating them. The CDR3 totals 14 residues. CDR3 sequence: CASSQLGTDTEAFF. The DNA for the CDR3 is TGCGCCAGCAGCCAATTAGGGACGGACACTGAAGCTTTCTTT.

The chain links TRBV9 to TRBJ2-5; tentatively, D is TRBD2 (5 bases). V was cut by 4 bases and J by 3 bases, with 16 bases left in between. Germline lookup yields CDR1 SGDLS and CDR2 YYNGEE. The CDR3 covers 15 residues. This CDR3 reads CASSLTPVGEETQYF. Here the CDR3 DNA reads TGTGCCAGCAGCCTAACCCCGGTCGGGGAAGAGACCCAGTACTTC.

For the CDR3, the DNA is TGTGCCTGCTCACGGGGAGGGGATAACGAGCAGTACTTC. Encoded protein: CACSRGGDNEQYF. J is TRBJ2-7 and V is TRBV30; the match to TRBD2 covers 7 bases. The length of the CDR3 is 13 residues. V shed 6 bases, J shed 5 bases, and the junction held 10 bases outside the gene matches. CDR1 is GTSNPN and CDR2 is SVGIG in the germline V gene (reference sequence).

A few counts support this clone. The chain links TRBV29-1 to TRBJ1-3; 10 bases match TRBD1. This CDR3 region has 15 residues. CDR1 and CDR2 (germline): SQVTM, ANQGSEA. V shed 4 bases and J 0 bases; nucleotides not matched to a gene: 3. The CDR3 here is CSVGGTGVSGNTIYF. In DNA, the CDR3 is TGCAGCGTTGGAGGGACAGGGGTCTCTGGAAACACCATATATTTT.

The table lists this clone with a few counts. Other DNA sequences within the sample encode an identical CDR3. This sequence joins TRBV18 and TRBJ1-1, with D uncertain. CDR3 size: 13 residues. The V end lost 0 bases, the J end lost 1 base, and 3 bases lay between the germline ends. Per the germline V gene, CDR1 is KGHSH and CDR2 is LQKENI. The CDR3 protein is CASSPPGNTEAFF. CDR3 DNA sequence: TGTGCCAGCTCACCACCGGGGAACACTGAAGCTTTCTTT.

This chain connects TRBV18 to TRBJ1-3; 7 nucleotides agree with TRBD1. CDR3 length: 15 amino acids. The trim removed 6 bases at V and 6 bases at J, leaving 11 bases unmatched. The germline V gene encodes CDR1 KGHSH and CDR2 LQKENI. The CDR3 bases are TGTGCCAGCTCCCCAGCGACAGGGCTCGAAAACACCATATATTTT. Amino acid sequence: CASSPATGLENTIYF.

This clone showed up just once. The chain recombines TRBV11-3 with TRBJ2-3; maybe TRBD1 (6 bases). With 4 bases removed from V and 4 bases from J, the gap between germline ends came to 6 bases. CDR1 is SGHNT, CDR2 YENEEA, per germline. The CDR3 spans 12 residues. For the CDR3, the DNA is TGTGCCAGCAGCTCAGGGGCAGATACGCAGTATTTT. It translates to CASSSGADTQYF.

This rearrangement joins TRBV29-1 to TRBJ2-1; 11 nucleotides agree with TRBD1. This CDR3 contains 16 residues. Unmatched junction bases numbered 8, after V lost 6 bases and J lost 1 base. The germline V gene has CDR1 SQVTM and CDR2 ANQGSEA. For the CDR3, the DNA is TGCAGCGTCCGGACAGGGGGCGGACAATCCTACAATGAGCAGTTCTTC. It yields the protein CSVRTGGGQSYNEQFF.

This chain connects TRBV29-1 to TRBJ2-5, with D perhaps matching TRBD1 (6 bases). This CDR3 is built from 12 residues. V was cut by 7 bases and J by 2 bases, with 11 bases left in between. The germline V gene has CDR1 SQVTM and CDR2 ANQGSEA. The CDR3 sequence: CSAGQPQETQYF. CDR3 DNA sequence: TGCAGCGCTGGACAGCCTCAAGAGACCCAGTACTTC.

This clone was detected many times. The chain links TRBV2 to TRBJ1-5; 7 bases line up with TRBD1. CDR1 is SNHLY, CDR2 FYNNEI, per germline. The CDR3 consists of 15 residues. Unmatched junction bases numbered 7, after V lost 4 bases and J lost 4 bases. CDR3: CASSGQGGTNQPQHF. As DNA, the CDR3 is TGTGCCAGCAGTGGACAAGGGGGCACAAATCAGCCCCAGCATTTT.

This rearrangement joins TRBV7-9 to TRBJ2-5; D gene ambiguous. V was cut by 0 bases and J by 5 bases, with 10 bases left in between. The CDR3 is made up of 14 amino acids. Germline V CDR1 and CDR2: SEHNR, FQNEAQ (reference sequence). In DNA, the CDR3 is TGTGCCAGCAGCTTAGCCACCTCTGGGGAGACCCAGTACTTC. This codes for CASSLATSGETQYF.

This clone was seen a handful of times. This rearrangement joins TRBV7-9 to TRBJ2-2; 8 positions match TRBD2. The ends lost 8 bases at V and 1 base at J; junction bases unmatched: 9. The CDR3 sequence is 16 residues long. CDR1 and CDR2 from the germline V gene are SEHNR and FQNEAQ (reference sequence). CDR3 residues: CASRRSAGGNTGELFF. CDR3 bases: TGTGCCAGCCGCCGCTCCGCGGGGGGGAACACCGGGGAGCTGTTTTTT.

The chain couples TRBV5-1 to TRBJ1-1; no clear D gene. The CDR3 totals 13 residues. V was pared by 2 bases and J by 1 base, with 6 bases between. Germline loops: CDR1 SGHRS, CDR2 YFSETQ. The CDR3 coding sequence is TGCGCCAGCAGCTTAGTATGGAACACTGAAGCTTTCTTT. It translates to CASSLVWNTEAFF.

The chain joins TRBV9 to TRBJ2-7; D possibly uses TRBD1 or TRBD2 (6 bases each). Trimming removed 0 bases at V and 7 bases at J, with 11 bases between. Germline V CDR1 and CDR2: SGDLS, YYNGEE. The CDR3 covers 13 residues. CDR3 sequence reads: CASSVDGGGEQYF. CDR3 coding DNA: TGTGCCAGCAGCGTAGACGGGGGCGGTGAGCAGTACTTC.

The rearrangement links TRBV7-9 to TRBJ1-5, with D unresolved. The V gene lost 5 bases and the J gene lost 9 bases, with 11 bases spanning the gap. This CDR3 region has 12 residues. Per germline, CDR1 SEHNR and CDR2 FQNEAQ (reference sequence). CDR3 in DNA: TGTGCCAGCAGCCCTGGCCCGGGGCCCCAGCATTTT. The encoded protein is CASSPGPGPQHF.

The genes are TRBV7-2 and TRBJ2-4; D uncertain. CDR3 length: 14 amino acids. The germline gives CDR1 SGHTA, CDR2 FQGNSA. The germline V and J ends were trimmed by 4 bases and 7 bases, with 14 bases remaining between them. The DNA for the CDR3 is TGTGCCAGCAGCTCTCCGACTCGTCGGAACATTCAGTACTTC. It translates to CASSSPTRRNIQYF.